This record looks at one TCR beta chain sequence and its context. The sample belongs to a study of blood T cell repertoires in COVID-19. The data were produced by immunoSEQ multiplex PCR, yet TCRdb's version contains in-frame clones alone and is incomplete. The sample has about 89,000 clones, 60% to 85% seen once. The V gene lost 4 bases and the J gene lost 2 bases, with 6 bases spanning the gap. The CDR3 spans 12 residues. Germline V gene data show CDR1 as SEHNR and CDR2 as FQNEAQ (reference sequence). The chain uses TRBV7-9 and TRBJ2-7; D not certain. The sequenced sample consisted of peripheral blood. The sequence derives from a human donor in a cohort sampled during active COVID-19. The CDR3: CASSSYTYEQYF. In DNA form, the CDR3 reads TGTGCCAGCAGCTCGTATACCTACGAGCAGTACTTC.